This TCR beta chain came from a study of blood T cell repertoires in COVID-19. About the research overall: The United States, Italy and Spain were the sources of the acute and convalescent COVID-19 samples. T cells, B-cell-depleted T cells, or PBMCs provided the cDNA or gDNA that served as material.

Between the trimmed V and J ends, which lost 2 bases and 7 bases, there was a span of 15 bases. From germline, CDR1 is SGHRS and CDR2 YFSETQ. The CDR3 extends over 15 amino acids. In the authors' workflow: It was from reference gene primer amplification that nucleated cell counts were estimated. The assay was immunoSEQ multiplex PCR, and TCRdb's table has in-frame clones only and misses some. The V and J calls and clone size were taken over from that table, and D and trimming were inferred from the DNA. The sample lists fewer than 200,000 clones, about 81% occurring once. What was sequenced was peripheral blood. The chain has TRBV5-1 and TRBJ1-4, with D possibly TRBD1 on 5 matching bases. The clonotype originates from a woman aged 70-85 years with acute or convalescent COVID-19. The chain's CDR3 is CASSLLARAGEKLFF. CDR3 DNA sequence: TGCGCCAGCAGCTTACTCGCCAGGGCCGGTGAAAAACTGTTTTTT.